This T cell receptor (beta chain) was recorded in a study of blood T cell repertoires in COVID-19. The germline gives CDR1 SGHAT, CDR2 FQNNGV. Trimming took 0 bases from V and 14 from J; bases not matched to a gene: 10. CDR3 length: 15 amino acids. In assigning cohorts, the study relied on participant-reported clinical history. TCRdb keeps only in-frame clones here, not all; method: immunoSEQ multiplex PCR. The sample includes 190,000 or so clones, 75% to 85% seen only once; the top ten take about an eighth. This sequence originates from a man in his forties who had recovered from COVID-19. This chain uses TRBV11-2 with TRBJ2-1; 10 bases line up with TRBD2. Sequences were obtained from PBMCs or T cells enriched from blood (not recorded which). The CDR3 protein is CASSLEPSGSRIEFF. The CDR3 region has the DNA TGTGCCAGCAGCTTAGAGCCTAGCGGGAGTAGGATCGAGTTCTTC. The whole variable domain, remainder taken from reference TRBV11-2 and TRBJ2-1, is EAGVAQSPRYKIIEKRQSVAFWCNPISGHATLYWYQQILGQGPKLLIQFQNNGVVDDSQLPKDRFSAERLKGVDSTLKIQPAKLEDSAVYLCASSLEPSGSRIEFFGPGTRLTVL.